The rows below give T cell receptor beta chains drawn from one sample of a study of T-cell reconstitution after alpha-beta-depleted transplantation in children. TCRdb fed the PCR reads into MiXCR, producing one record per CDR3 protein. The table records 65,000 to 70,000 distinct CDR3 sequences, 4.9% of them present only once. The specimen comprised PBMCs, mostly from graft donor cells, sampled 180 days after TCRalphabeta/CD19-depleted stem cell transplant. The receptors stem from a boy under three years old who had a stem cell transplant for acute myeloid leukemia, so the T cells may come from the graft donor. Each CDR3 is given with its conserved first and last residue. The order of the fields is D gene, clone size, V gene, J gene, CDR3 protein, CDR3 DNA. A D gene is named only where the DNA matches it firmly. Only part of the rows carry a size: once, few, many, or a class if the clone is expanded.

>NA|many|TRBV4-3|TRBJ2-3
CASSQGRATQYF
TGCGCCAGCAGCCAAGGTCGAGCTACGCAGTATTTT
>NA|many|TRBV29-1|TRBJ2-1
CSVEPQSSYYNEQFF
TGCAGCGTTGAACCCCAGTCATCCTACTACAATGAGCAGTTCTTC
>TRBD1|many|TRBV28|TRBJ1-3
CASSPFSRDRGRGNTIYF
TGTGCCAGCAGTCCCTTTTCTAGGGACAGGGGGCGAGGAAACACCATATATTTT
>NA|many|TRBV12-3/TRBV12-4|TRBJ1-4
CASSFSTAGAEKLFF
TGTGCCAGCAGTTTTTCAACGGCTGGCGCTGAAAAACTGTTTTTT
>NA|many|TRBV21-1|TRBJ1-1
CASSKSVGTRNTEAFF
TGTGCCAGCAGCAAAAGCGTCGGGACGAGGAACACTGAAGCTTTCTTT
>NA|many|TRBV15|TRBJ2-5
CATSREEEGGETQYF
TGTGCCACCAGCAGAGAAGAAGAAGGGGGAGAGACCCAGTACTTC
>TRBD2|many|TRBV5-1|TRBJ2-3
CASSLAGGPPDTQYF
TGCGCCAGCAGCTTAGCGGGGGGGCCCCCAGATACGCAGTATTTT
>TRBD1|many|TRBV12-3/TRBV12-4|TRBJ2-2
CASSQTGAHTGELFF
TGTGCCAGCAGCCAGACAGGGGCACACACCGGGGAGCTGTTTTTT
>NA|many|TRBV5-5|TRBJ2-3
CASSLLEATDTQYF
TGTGCCAGCAGCTTGTTAGAGGCTACAGATACGCAGTATTTT
>TRBD2|many|TRBV2|TRBJ2-5
CASSTPRGSGGVETQYF
TGTGCCAGCAGTACCCCGCGGGGTAGCGGGGGGGTAGAGACCCAGTACTTC
>NA|many|TRBV19|TRBJ1-5
CASSMGLTSNQPQHF
TGTGCCAGTAGTATGGGGCTCACTTCCAATCAGCCCCAGCATTTT
>NA|many|TRBV27|TRBJ2-3
CASSLIGTSSTDTQYF
TGTGCCAGCAGTTTAATCGGGACATCGAGCACAGATACGCAGTATTTT
>TRBD1|many|TRBV5-1|TRBJ1-1
CAARTGGGTEAFF
TGCGCCGCTCGGACAGGGGGAGGGACTGAAGCTTTCTTT
>NA|NA|TRBV2|TRBJ1-5
CASSVKDYSNQPQHF
TGTGCCAGCAGTGTGAAGGATTATAGCAATCAGCCCCAGCATTTT
>NA|few|TRBV20-1|TRBJ2-7
CSATGTTSYEQYF
TGCAGTGCTACCGGGACAACGTCCTACGAGCAGTACTTC
>TRBD2|many|TRBV12-3/TRBV12-4|TRBJ2-1
CASSTGLVPGHEQFF
TGTGCCAGCAGTACCGGACTAGTTCCTGGGCATGAGCAGTTCTTC
>TRBD1|many|TRBV25-1|TRBJ1-2
CASSHRGGNYGYTF
TGTGCCAGCAGTCACAGGGGCGGAAACTATGGCTACACCTTC
>NA|many|TRBV29-1|TRBJ2-5
CSVRTSQETQYF
TGCAGCGTGCGGACCTCCCAAGAGACCCAGTACTTC
>NA|many|TRBV7-9|TRBJ1-1
CASSFGTNTEAFF
TGTGCCAGCAGCTTTGGGACTAACACTGAAGCTTTCTTT
>TRBD1|many|TRBV12-3/TRBV12-4|TRBJ1-3
CASSRTGFNTIYF
TGTGCCAGCAGTCGGACAGGGTTTAACACCATATATTTT
>NA|many|TRBV5-1|TRBJ2-3
CASQGGPSTDTQYF
TGCGCCAGCCAGGGAGGTCCTAGCACAGATACGCAGTATTTT
>NA|few|TRBV5-1|TRBJ2-1
CASSSPKAGLGRDEQFF
TGCGCCAGCAGCTCCCCCAAGGCGGGTTTAGGGCGGGATGAGCAGTTCTTC
>NA|few|TRBV4-1|TRBJ1-1
CASSHLPGPGPEAFF
TGCGCCAGCAGCCACCTCCCCGGCCCCGGCCCTGAAGCTTTCTTT
>NA|many|TRBV19|TRBJ2-5
CASSIATGMETQYF
TGTGCCAGTAGTATAGCCACAGGGATGGAGACCCAGTACTTC
>NA|many|TRBV6-5|TRBJ2-5
CASSSLHPGRETQYF
TGTGCCAGCAGTTCCCTGCACCCTGGGAGGGAGACCCAGTACTTC
>NA|few|TRBV12-3/TRBV12-4|TRBJ2-2
CAFNPSTGHPNTGELFF
TGTGCCTTCAACCCGTCGACGGGACACCCGAACACCGGGGAGCTGTTTTTT
>TRBD1|many|TRBV4-3|TRBJ1-1
CASSPGTGNTEAFF
TGCGCCAGCAGCCCAGGGACAGGTAACACTGAAGCTTTCTTT
>NA|many|TRBV14|TRBJ2-7
CASRARGEQYF
TGTGCCAGCAGGGCGAGGGGCGAGCAGTACTTC
>NA|many|TRBV7-2|TRBJ1-1
CASSRLRVNTEAFF
TGTGCCAGCAGCCGTCTCCGGGTCAACACTGAAGCTTTCTTT
>TRBD1|many|TRBV14|TRBJ2-7
CASSPSGQGPYEQYF
TGTGCCAGCAGCCCCTCGGGACAGGGCCCCTACGAGCAGTACTTC
>NA|many|TRBV20-1|TRBJ1-2
CSAPTYPLGDYGYTF
TGCAGTGCCCCAACATACCCACTAGGGGACTATGGCTACACCTTC
>TRBD2|many|TRBV7-2|TRBJ2-3
CASSLWGGSTDTQYF
TGTGCCAGCAGCTTATGGGGGGGAAGCACAGATACGCAGTATTTT
>NA|many|TRBV23-1|TRBJ1-1
CAISRPDSLNTEAFF
TGCGCCATCAGTCGACCTGACAGCCTGAACACTGAAGCTTTCTTT
>TRBD1|many|TRBV30|TRBJ1-2
CAWDRGYGYTF
TGTGCCTGGGACAGGGGCTATGGCTACACCTTC
>TRBD1|many|TRBV6-5|TRBJ2-1
CASSYLGQGRYNEQFF
TGTGCCAGCAGTTACCTCGGACAGGGGAGATACAATGAGCAGTTCTTC
>TRBD2|many|TRBV6-5|TRBJ2-5
CASSWGRGGRETQYF
TGTGCCAGCAGTTGGGGGCGGGGGGGCAGGGAGACCCAGTACTTC
>NA|NA|TRBV6-2/TRBV6-3|TRBJ2-1
CASTLDLGPGESYNEQFF
TGTGCCAGCACCCTAGACCTCGGTCCGGGGGAATCCTACAATGAGCAGTTCTTC
>TRBD1|many|TRBV6-1|TRBJ2-5
CASSEYARRGLQETQYF
TGTGCCAGCAGTGAATACGCTCGCAGGGGGCTCCAAGAGACCCAGTACTTC
>TRBD1|many|TRBV7-7|TRBJ2-5
CASSPDRFQETQYF
TGTGCCAGCAGCCCGGACAGGTTTCAAGAGACCCAGTACTTC